This TCR beta chain was obtained from a study of blood T cell repertoires in COVID-19. In the study overall: Some COVID-19 samples were acute and others convalescent; all came from the United States, Italy and Spain.

Original methodology: The assay estimated nucleated cells by amplifying reference gene primers. The table came from immunoSEQ multiplex PCR; TCRdb's copy has only in-frame clones and leaves some out. D and trimming were read from the DNA, whereas the V and J calls and clone size are those reported in that table. Of 410,000 or so clones in the sample, over 75% were seen once. Germline CDR1 and CDR2: SGHKS and YYEKEE (reference sequence). The CDR3 covers 15 residues. With 4 bases removed from V and 0 bases from J, the gap between germline ends came to 8 bases. The source is a woman aged 40 to 49 with COVID-19, enrolled during active disease. The chain links TRBV5-5 to TRBJ2-6, with D perhaps TRBD2 (5 bases). Sequenced input: peripheral blood. The CDR3 here is CASSRGVSGANVLTF. CDR3 sequence (DNA): TGTGCCAGCAGCCGGGGAGTCTCTGGGGCCAACGTCCTGACTTTC. Filled out from reference TRBV5-5 and TRBJ2-6, the complete variable domain reads DAGVTQSPTHLIKTRGQQVTLRCSPISGHKSVSWYQQVLGQGPQFIFQYYEKEERGRGNFPDRFSARQFPNYSSELNVNALLLGDSALYLCASSRGVSGANVLTFGAGSRLTVL.